The rows below give T cell receptor beta chains drawn from one sample of a study of CXCR3-negative and CXCR3-positive naive CD8 T cells. TCRdb processed the 5' RACE reads again and assigns one entry to each CDR3 protein, with no DNA. This table lists roughly 140,000 distinct CDR3 sequences. The sequenced sample consisted of naive CXCR3+ CD8+ T cells from blood. Receptor source: a human donor in good health. Some clones in this sample may be carry-over from other donors' samples. Both conserved end residues are part of each CDR3.

J gene: TRBJ1-1; V gene: TRBV4-1; CDR3 protein: CASSQDTATEAFF
J gene: TRBJ2-7; V gene: TRBV7-6; CDR3 protein: CASSAGAGVGYEQYF
J gene: TRBJ2-7; V gene: TRBV15; CDR3 protein: CATSRVLSGGDDSYEQYF
J gene: TRBJ2-7; V gene: TRBV5-6; CDR3 protein: CASSSTGKPYEQYF
J gene: TRBJ2-2; V gene: TRBV29-1; CDR3 protein: CSVSGDTGELFF
J gene: TRBJ2-1; V gene: TRBV29-1; CDR3 protein: CSVEVGGGQTQGHNEQFF
J gene: TRBJ2-3; V gene: TRBV15; CDR3 protein: CATSRDWTSESTDTQYF
J gene: TRBJ2-7; V gene: TRBV5-6; CDR3 protein: CASSLRHQYEQYF
J gene: TRBJ2-6; V gene: TRBV19; CDR3 protein: CASSRQSGANVLTF
J gene: TRBJ2-7; V gene: TRBV7-9; CDR3 protein: CASSFLGEQYF
J gene: TRBJ2-7; V gene: TRBV27; CDR3 protein: CASRLGPSYEQYF
J gene: TRBJ2-1; V gene: TRBV29-1; CDR3 protein: CSAEGTSGANEQFF
J gene: TRBJ2-7; V gene: TRBV18; CDR3 protein: CASSPWDREEQYF
J gene: TRBJ1-5; V gene: TRBV28; CDR3 protein: CASRPKGDYSNQPQHF
J gene: TRBJ2-3; V gene: TRBV4-2; CDR3 protein: CASSQETSGRNTQYF
J gene: TRBJ2-7; V gene: TRBV5-4; CDR3 protein: CASSFTRDSYEQYF
J gene: TRBJ2-1; V gene: TRBV11-3; CDR3 protein: CASSLGLAGGLGNEQFF
J gene: TRBJ2-5; V gene: TRBV10-1; CDR3 protein: CASSKGLAEETQYF
J gene: TRBJ1-1; V gene: TRBV7-9; CDR3 protein: CASRPPGATEAFF
J gene: TRBJ2-1; V gene: TRBV7-3; CDR3 protein: CASSLSLSSYNEQFF
J gene: TRBJ2-1; V gene: TRBV28; CDR3 protein: CASSPGTRPTYNEQFF
J gene: TRBJ2-1; V gene: TRBV7-2; CDR3 protein: CASRSRDRPNNEQFF
J gene: TRBJ2-7; V gene: TRBV6-6; CDR3 protein: CASSSDREKDGDEQYF
J gene: TRBJ2-1; V gene: TRBV19; CDR3 protein: CASSPGTGGIEQFF
J gene: TRBJ1-2; V gene: TRBV13; CDR3 protein: CASSLGVGEVDYGYTF
J gene: TRBJ2-1; V gene: TRBV7-7; CDR3 protein: CASSPDRDNEQFF
J gene: TRBJ2-1; V gene: TRBV28; CDR3 protein: CASSRARQGYNEQFF
J gene: TRBJ2-7; V gene: TRBV20-1; CDR3 protein: CSARGATYEQYF
J gene: TRBJ1-3; V gene: TRBV6-2/TRBV6-3; CDR3 protein: CASGEAIRGNTIYF
J gene: TRBJ2-7; V gene: TRBV6-6; CDR3 protein: CASSGLRGQQYF
J gene: TRBJ2-1; V gene: TRBV6-4; CDR3 protein: CASSDSEQGTLEQFF
J gene: TRBJ2-7; V gene: TRBV5-1; CDR3 protein: CASSLGTGKDEQYF